This TCR beta chain was captured by sequencing in a study of blood T cell repertoires in COVID-19. Study summary: Both acute and convalescent COVID-19 samples were obtained from the United States, Italy and Spain. In each case, the material was cDNA or gDNA derived from T cells, B-cell-depleted T cells, or PBMCs.

Germline values: CDR1 MGHRA, CDR2 YSYEKL. Trimming stripped 0 bases from V and 2 bases from J, with 18 bases between. The CDR3 is 18 residues long. Methods used by the authors: For nucleated cells, counts were estimated from reference gene primer amplification. TCRdb's table, derived via immunoSEQ multiplex PCR, lists solely in-frame clones and lacks some. V, J and clone size reflect that table, while D and trimming were determined from the DNA. The sample holds about 260,000 clones; more than 75% are singletons and the top ten take approximately 1.4%. The chain has TRBV4-1 and TRBJ2-3; D is perhaps TRBD1 (6 bases). The TCR comes from a woman aged 40-49 years who had recovered from COVID-19. Sequenced input: peripheral blood. CDR3 nucleotides: TGCGCCAGCAGCCAAGACGCCCCCGGACAGCTCCTCACAGATACGCAGTATTTT. This translates into CASSQDAPGQLLTDTQYF.